One and the same sample provided the 9 T cell receptor beta chains below, sequenced in a study of shared clonotypes between healthy human individuals. The table came from immunoSEQ multiplex PCR; TCRdb's copy has only in-frame clones and leaves some out. The top ten clones hold around 0.38% of a sample with 2 million to 2.5 million clones, less than 95% of them seen once. What was sequenced was naive CD4+ T cells from PBMCs. Indicated subset: CD45RA+ positively selected. The receptors come from a man between 18 and 29 years old in good health. Some clones in this sample may be carry-over from other donors' samples.

The gene calls are TRBV5-1 and TRBJ2-5; D possibly uses TRBD1 or TRBD2 (5 bases each). Looked up from germline, CDR1 is SGHRS and CDR2 is YFSETQ. This CDR3 is built from 14 residues. Trimming shortened V by 3 bases and J by 5 bases, and 14 bases separated the two germline ends. DNA for the CDR3: TGCGCCAGCAGCTGGACGTCGGGGCCGGAGACCCAGTACTTC. Translation gives CASSWTSGPETQYF.

Comment on this clone: The same CDR3 is also encoded by other DNA sequences in this sample. The V and J genes are TRBV7-2 and TRBJ2-3, with D possibly being TRBD2 (6 bases). V gave up 5 bases and J gave up 4 bases, with 13 bases separating them. The CDR3 covers 14 residues. Germline V gene data show CDR1 as SGHTA and CDR2 as FQGNSA. The CDR3: CASSPDWGADTQYF. CDR3 DNA: TGTGCCAGCAGCCCGGACTGGGGGGCAGATACGCAGTATTTT.

This rearrangement joins TRBV28 to TRBJ1-3; D gene ambiguous. Trimming removed 3 bases from V and 3 bases from J, with 6 bases in between. The germline V gene encodes CDR1 MDHEN and CDR2 SYDVKM. This CDR3 is built from 13 residues. CDR3: CASSLLVGNTIYF. The DNA of the CDR3 is TGTGCCAGCAGTTTGTTGGTTGGAAACACCATATATTTT.

In DNA form, the CDR3 reads TGCAGCGTTAGGATCAACTCTGGAAACACCATATATTTT. The encoded protein is CSVRINSGNTIYF. The chain recombines TRBV29-1 with TRBJ1-3, with D hard to call. V was trimmed by 5 bases and J by 0 bases, leaving 8 bases between them. The CDR3 is made up of 13 amino acids. Germline CDR1 SQVTM, CDR2 ANQGSEA.

This chain joins TRBV11-2 and TRBJ2-5, with D possibly being TRBD2 (5 bases). CDR3 length: 16 amino acids. V dropped 4 bases and J dropped 5 bases, with 20 bases sitting between them. CDR1 SGHAT and CDR2 FQNNGV come from the germline V gene. The CDR3 DNA reads as TGTGCCAGCAGCTCCCCCCCGGGAAAAGGGCGCGAGACCCAGTACTTC. This gives the protein CASSSPPGKGRETQYF.

For this clone: The same CDR3 also results from other DNA sequences found in this sample. This chain joins TRBV2 and TRBJ2-1; 11 positions match TRBD2. The germline CDR1 and CDR2 sequences are SNHLY and FYNNEI. V lost 0 bases to trimming and J lost 7 bases; unmatched junction nucleotides: 5. This CDR3 spans 16 amino acids. The CDR3 sequence is CASSEASGRAENEQFF. CDR3 DNA sequence: TGTGCCAGCAGTGAAGCTAGCGGGAGGGCAGAGAATGAGCAGTTCTTC.

The chain uses TRBV5-1 and TRBJ2-3; D gene ambiguous. The CDR3 covers 13 residues. CDR1 SGHRS and CDR2 YFSETQ come from the germline V gene. V lost 1 base and J lost 5, with 8 bases in between. CDR3 amino acids: CASSLITRDTQYF. The CDR3 DNA sequence: TGCGCCAGCAGCTTGATAACCAGAGATACGCAGTATTTT.

The J gene is TRBJ1-5, the V gene TRBV7-8; a possible D gene is TRBD1 (5 bases). V was clipped by 2 bases and J by 2 bases, with 13 bases between them. The CDR3 runs to 16 residues. Germline lookup yields CDR1 SGHVS and CDR2 FQNEAQ. The CDR3 region is CASSLNPREGNQPQHF. DNA for the CDR3: TGTGCCAGCAGCTTAAACCCCAGGGAGGGCAATCAGCCCCAGCATTTT.

V and J are TRBV19 and TRBJ2-3; 8 positions agree with TRBD2. This CDR3 is 14 amino acids long. Unmatched junction bases numbered 4, after V lost 6 bases and J lost 2 bases. Germline lookup yields CDR1 LNHDA and CDR2 SQIVND (reference sequence). This CDR3 is CASRSGLDTDTQYF. CDR3 DNA sequence: TGTGCCAGTAGATCGGGACTAGACACAGATACGCAGTATTTT. Filled out from reference TRBV19 and TRBJ2-3, the complete variable domain reads DGGITQSPKYLFRKEGQNVTLSCEQNLNHDAMYWYRQDPGQGLRLIYYSQIVNDFQKGDIAEGYSVSREKKESFPLTVTSAQKNPTAFYLCASRSGLDTDTQYFGPGTRLTVL.